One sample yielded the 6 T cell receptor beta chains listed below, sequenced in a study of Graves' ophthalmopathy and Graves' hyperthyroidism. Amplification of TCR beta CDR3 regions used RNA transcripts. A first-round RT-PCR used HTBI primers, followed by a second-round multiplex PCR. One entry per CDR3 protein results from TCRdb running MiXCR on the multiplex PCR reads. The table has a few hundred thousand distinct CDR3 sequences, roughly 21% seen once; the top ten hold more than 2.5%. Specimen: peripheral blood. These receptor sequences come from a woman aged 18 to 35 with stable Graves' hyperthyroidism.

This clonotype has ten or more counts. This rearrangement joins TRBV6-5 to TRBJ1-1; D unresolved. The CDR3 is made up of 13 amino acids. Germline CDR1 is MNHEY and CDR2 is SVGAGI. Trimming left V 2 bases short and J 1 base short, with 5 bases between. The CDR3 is CASSYGQNTEAFF. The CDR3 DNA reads TGTGCCAGCAGTTACGGTCAGAACACTGAAGCTTTCTTT.

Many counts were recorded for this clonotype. CDR3 sequence (DNA): TGTGCCAGCAGTGACCGATCGGAAAGATTCAATCAGCCCCAGCATTTT. This sequence encodes CASSDRSERFNQPQHF. The chain is built from TRBV25-1 and TRBJ1-5, with no clear D. This CDR3 comprises 16 residues. Trimming pared 3 bases from V and 3 bases from J, leaving 15 bases between. Germline V lookup: CDR1 MGHDK, CDR2 SYGVNS. Full variable domain (rest looked up from reference TRBV25-1 and TRBJ1-5): EADIYQTPRYLVIGTGKKITLECSQTMGHDKMYWYQQDPGMELHLIHYSYGVNSTEKGDLSSESTVSRIRTEHFPLTLESARPSHTSQYLCASSDRSERFNQPQHFGDGTRLSIL.

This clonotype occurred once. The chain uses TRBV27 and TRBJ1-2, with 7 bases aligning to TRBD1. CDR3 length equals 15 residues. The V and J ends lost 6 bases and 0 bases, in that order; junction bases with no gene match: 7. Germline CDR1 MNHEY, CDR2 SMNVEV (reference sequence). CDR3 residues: CASRPTGETNYGYTF. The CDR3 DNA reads TGTGCCAGCAGACCCACAGGGGAAACTAACTATGGCTACACCTTC.

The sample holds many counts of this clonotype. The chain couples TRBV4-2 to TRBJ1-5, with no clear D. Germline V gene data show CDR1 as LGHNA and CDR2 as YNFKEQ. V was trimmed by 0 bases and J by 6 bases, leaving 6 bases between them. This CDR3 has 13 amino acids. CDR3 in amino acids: CASSQDYAQPQHF. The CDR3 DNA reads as TGTGCCAGCAGCCAAGACTATGCTCAGCCCCAGCATTTT.

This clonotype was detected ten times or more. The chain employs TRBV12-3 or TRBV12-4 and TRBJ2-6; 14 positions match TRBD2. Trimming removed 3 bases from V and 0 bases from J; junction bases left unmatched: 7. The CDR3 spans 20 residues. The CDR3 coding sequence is TGTGCCAGCAGTTTCAGGACTAGCGGGAGGATCGGCTCTGGGGCCAACGTCCTGACTTTC. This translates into CASSFRTSGRIGSGANVLTF.

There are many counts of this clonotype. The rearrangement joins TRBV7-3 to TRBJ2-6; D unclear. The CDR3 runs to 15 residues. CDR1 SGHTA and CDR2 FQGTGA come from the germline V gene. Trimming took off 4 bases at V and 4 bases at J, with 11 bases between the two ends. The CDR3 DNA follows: TGTGCCAGCAGCTGGGATACGGCGGGGGCCAACGTCCTGACTTTC. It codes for CASSWDTAGANVLTF.